Below are 7 T cell receptor beta chains sequenced from a single sample in a study of monozygotic twins with inflammatory bowel disease. TCRdb re-called the 5' RACE reads and shows each CDR3 protein once, DNA omitted. In all, the sample yields some 130,000 distinct CDR3 sequences. Sequencing used blood. Receptor source: a human donor with ulcerative colitis or Crohn's disease, or a healthy co-twin of an affected twin (not recorded which).

The chain recombines TRBV12-3 or TRBV12-4 with TRBJ2-1. This CDR3 comprises 16 residues. CDR3 sequence reads: CASSRTPRSSYNEQFF.

The V gene is TRBV2, the J gene TRBJ2-2; TCRdb reports TRBD2, a call that lacks DNA to check it against. The CDR3 totals 15 residues. The germline V gene has CDR1 SNHLY and CDR2 FYNNEI. The CDR3 loop reads CASSVASGTGGELFF.

The CDR3 loop reads CASSVLSASTDTQYF. The rearrangement uses TRBV9 and TRBJ2-3. Per the germline V gene, CDR1 is SGDLS and CDR2 is YYNGEE. The CDR3 runs to 15 residues. The variable domain in full, with the rest retrieved from reference TRBV9 and TRBJ2-3, is DSGVTQTPKHLITATGQRVTLRCSPRSGDLSVYWYQQSLDQGLQFLIQYYNGEERAKGNILERFSAQQFPDLHSELNLSSLELGDSALYFCASSVLSASTDTQYFGPGTRLTVL.

V usage is TRBV5-1 and J usage is TRBJ1-5. Per the germline V gene, CDR1 is SGHRS and CDR2 is YFSETQ. This CDR3 comprises 14 residues. CDR3 region: CASSLGESHQPQHF.

The chain combines TRBV12-5 with TRBJ2-1; as DNA is missing, the TRBD1 call by TCRdb cannot be tested. There are 14 residues in the CDR3. The germline V gene encodes CDR1 LGHNT and CDR2 FRNRAP. The CDR3 is CASGLGPQAGEQFF.

The rearrangement uses TRBV18 and TRBJ2-7; TCRdb designates TRBD2, a call that cannot be tested without DNA. Germline-derived CDR1 and CDR2 are KGHSH and LQKENI. The CDR3 has 14 residues. CDR3 sequence reads: CASRTGTSDYEQYF. The full variable domain, its missing parts supplied by reference TRBV18 and TRBJ2-7, is NAGVMQNPRHLVRRRGQEARLRCSPMKGHSHVYWYRQLPEEGLKFMVYLQKENIIDESGMPKERFSAEFPKEGPSILRIQQVVRGDSAAYFCASRTGTSDYEQYFGPGTRLTVT.

The chain has TRBV7-2 and TRBJ2-1. Per the germline V gene, CDR1 is SGHTA and CDR2 is FQGNSA. The CDR3 covers 14 residues. This CDR3 reads CASSLGTWDNEQFF.